The clone carrying this T cell receptor (beta chain) is a singleton in its sample. Data came from immunoSEQ multiplex PCR; TCRdb stores just in-frame clones and leaves some out. Of about 76,000 clones in the sample, 89% were seen once. This CDR3 region has 14 residues. Germline V lookup: CDR1 SGHTA, CDR2 FQGNSA. V was cut by 8 bases and J by 3 bases, with 15 bases left in between. The entry originates in a study of OX40 agonist ivuxolimab in advanced cancers. Peripheral blood came from all dose cohorts at three timepoints. The sample was CD4+ or CD8+ T cells sorted from blood, taken in a trial of the OX40 agonist ivuxolimab. The chain employs TRBV7-2 and TRBJ2-3; maybe TRBD2 (5 bases). This TCR was sampled from an adult with an advanced solid tumor such as melanoma, head and neck, liver or kidney cancer. CDR3 in DNA: TGTGCCAGCGCCCGCGCGGGCCGGACAGATACGCAGTATTTT. Its protein product is CASARAGRTDTQYF.